This is a list of T cell receptor beta chains from one sample in a study of T cells after yellow fever vaccination. MiXCR, run by TCRdb on the 5' RACE reads, gives a single entry per CDR3 protein. The sample carries about 350,000 distinct CDR3 sequences, 8.1% recorded once. The sample was PBMCs, taken approximately 47 days after the first yellow fever vaccination. Receptors originate from a man between 18 and 35 years old who received the YFV17D yellow fever vaccine. Both conserved end residues are part of each CDR3. The D gene is left open where the match is weak. Rows may omit the clone size; those that give it use once, few, many or a size class.

-,TRBJ2-3,-,TRBV5-1,CASSLALGATSTDTQYF,TGCGCCAGCAGCTTGGCCCTGGGAGCGACTAGCACAGATACGCAGTATTTT
few,TRBJ2-7,TRBD1,TRBV29-1,CSVGQSSYEQYF,TGCAGCGTGGGACAGTCCTCCTACGAGCAGTACTTC
-,TRBJ2-5,-,TRBV5-1,CASSPPLGRHNQETQYF,TGCGCCAGCAGCCCCCCTCTGGGGCGACATAACCAAGAGACCCAGTACTTC
few,TRBJ1-3,-,TRBV5-1,CASSLKISDSFSGNTIYF,TGCGCCAGCAGCTTGAAAATTTCGGACAGCTTCTCTGGAAACACCATATATTTT
-,TRBJ1-2,TRBD1,TRBV25-1,CASSEREGAGGGYTF,TGTGCCAGCAGTGAACGAGAAGGGGCAGGGGGAGGCTACACCTTC
many,TRBJ2-7,-,TRBV4-3,CASSQGANEQYF,TGCGCCAGCAGCCAGGGGGCTAACGAGCAGTACTTC
-,TRBJ2-3,-,TRBV29-1,CSGRAGDTQYF,TGCAGCGGTAGAGCAGGAGATACGCAGTATTTT
many,TRBJ1-2,TRBD1,TRBV5-8,CASSRRTGVHGYTF,TGTGCCAGCAGCCGAAGGACAGGCGTTCATGGCTACACCTTC
-,TRBJ2-2,-,TRBV6-2/TRBV6-3,CASSYIETGELFF,TGTGCCAGCAGTTACATAGAAACCGGGGAGCTGTTTTTT
-,TRBJ2-3,TRBD1,TRBV7-3,CASSLRQGTQYF,TGTGCCAGCAGCTTAAGACAGGGGACGCAGTATTTT
-,TRBJ1-1,-,TRBV13,CASSYHGYSEAFF,TGTGCCAGCAGCTACCACGGATACTCTGAAGCTTTCTTT
-,TRBJ2-1,-,TRBV6-5,CASSYGTGSGVEFF,TGTGCCAGCAGTTACGGTACAGGATCGGGGGTTGAGTTCTTC
many,TRBJ2-6,-,TRBV5-6,CASSARSGANVLTF,TGTGCCAGCAGCGCTCGCTCTGGGGCCAACGTCCTGACTTTC
-,TRBJ2-7,-,TRBV29-1,CSVVGYEQYF,TGCAGCGTTGTCGGCTACGAGCAGTACTTC
few,TRBJ2-4,TRBD1,TRBV11-2,CASSRRGTGDLPTKNIQYF,TGTGCCAGCAGTCGGCGGGGGACAGGGGATTTGCCGACCAAAAACATTCAGTACTTC
-,TRBJ2-5,-,TRBV18,CASSPEAGRPGEETQYF,TGTGCCAGCTCACCAGAGGCGGGGCGGCCGGGTGAAGAGACCCAGTACTTC
many,TRBJ1-1,TRBD1,TRBV29-1,CSVDTGGAFF,TGCAGCGTAGATACAGGGGGAGCTTTCTTT
-,TRBJ1-4,-,TRBV5-5,CASSAGRQNEKLFF,TGTGCCAGCAGTGCAGGGAGGCAGAATGAAAAACTGTTTTTT
few,TRBJ2-2,TRBD1,TRBV7-2,CASSLARVRGTGELFF,TGTGCCAGCAGCTTAGCGCGAGTCAGGGGGACCGGGGAGCTGTTTTTT
-,TRBJ2-3,-,TRBV4-1,CASSYSGGTSTDTQYF,TGCGCCAGCAGCTACTCCGGGGGCACTAGCACAGATACGCAGTATTTT
-,TRBJ2-5,-,TRBV15,CATGVGYQETQYF,TGTGCCACCGGTGTAGGGTACCAAGAGACCCAGTACTTC
-,TRBJ2-3,-,TRBV12-3/TRBV12-4,CASSKPLLPDTQYF,TGTGCCAGCTCGAAGCCCCTTCTCCCAGATACGCAGTATTTT
-,TRBJ2-3,-,TRBV24-1,CATSDPQGTDTQYF,TGTGCCACCAGTGACCCCCAGGGGACAGATACGCAGTATTTT
-,TRBJ2-7,TRBD1,TRBV29-1,CSVWTGFDEQYF,TGCAGCGTCTGGACAGGGTTCGACGAGCAGTACTTC
many,TRBJ2-3,-,TRBV4-3,CASSQDGTDTQYF,TGCGCCAGCAGCCAAGATGGGACGGATACGCAGTATTTT
many,TRBJ2-1,-,TRBV12-3/TRBV12-4,CASTPVGGSHREQFF,TGTGCCAGTACCCCCGTAGGGGGTTCCCACCGTGAGCAGTTCTTC
few,TRBJ1-4,-,TRBV20-1,CSAEDRTNEKLFF,TGCAGTGCCGAAGACAGGACTAATGAAAAACTGTTTTTT
once,TRBJ2-1,TRBD2,TRBV28,CASSLIASGTYNEQFF,TGTGCCAGCAGTTTGATCGCTAGCGGGACCTACAATGAGCAGTTCTTC
few,TRBJ1-1,-,TRBV3-1,CASSQDRVEGLRAFF,TGTGCCAGCAGCCAAGATCGAGTGGAGGGGCTGCGGGCTTTCTTT
few,TRBJ2-6,-,TRBV6-1,CASRRDVGSGANVLTF,TGTGCCAGCAGGAGGGACGTGGGCTCTGGGGCCAACGTCCTGACTTTC
few,TRBJ1-2,-,TRBV5-1,CASSLEGRTYGYTF,TGCGCCAGCAGCTTGGAGGGCAGAACCTATGGCTACACCTTC
few,TRBJ2-2,TRBD2,TRBV5-1,CASSGILAGGANTGELFF,TGCGCCAGCAGCGGAATACTAGCGGGGGGTGCGAACACCGGGGAGCTGTTTTTT
-,TRBJ2-1,TRBD2,TRBV7-2,CASSASGGAQYEQFF,TGTGCCAGCAGCGCCAGCGGGGGGGCCCAGTATGAGCAGTTCTTC
-,TRBJ1-4,-,TRBV6-6,CASSYPPKLFF,TGTGCCAGCAGTTACCCCCCAAAACTGTTTTTT